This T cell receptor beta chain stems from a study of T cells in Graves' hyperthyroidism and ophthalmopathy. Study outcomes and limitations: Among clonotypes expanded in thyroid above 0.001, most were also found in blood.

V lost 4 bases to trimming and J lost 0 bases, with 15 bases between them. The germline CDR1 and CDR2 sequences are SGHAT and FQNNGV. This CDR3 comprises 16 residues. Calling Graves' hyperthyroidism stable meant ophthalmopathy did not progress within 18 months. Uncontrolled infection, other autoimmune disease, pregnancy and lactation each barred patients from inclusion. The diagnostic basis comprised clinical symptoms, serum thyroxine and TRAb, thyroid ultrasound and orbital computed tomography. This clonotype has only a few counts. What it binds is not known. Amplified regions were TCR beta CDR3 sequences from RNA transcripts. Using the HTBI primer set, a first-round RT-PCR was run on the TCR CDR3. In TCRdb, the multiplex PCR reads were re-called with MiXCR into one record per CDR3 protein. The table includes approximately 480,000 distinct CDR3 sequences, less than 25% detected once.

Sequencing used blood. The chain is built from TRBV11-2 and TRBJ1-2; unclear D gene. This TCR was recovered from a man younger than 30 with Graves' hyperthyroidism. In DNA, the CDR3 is TGTGCCAGCAGCTCCATTCGAATCTTAGCTAACTATGGCTACACCTTC. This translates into CASSSIRILANYGYTF.